A single sample gave rise to the 25 T cell receptor beta chains below, sequenced in a study of OX40 agonist ivuxolimab in advanced cancers. Sequenced by immunoSEQ multiplex PCR; TCRdb stores in-frame clones only, minus some. Of over 75,000 clones in the sample, 92% were seen once. Sequenced material: CD4+ or CD8+ T cells sorted from blood, taken in a trial of the OX40 agonist ivuxolimab. The receptor source for this set is an adult with an advanced solid tumor such as melanoma, head and neck, liver or kidney cancer.

V usage is TRBV29-1 and J usage is TRBJ1-4; 8 positions agree with TRBD1. Germline assignment: CDR1 SQVTM and CDR2 ANQGSEA. The trim removed 0 bases at V and 10 bases at J, leaving 10 bases unmatched. The CDR3 covers 15 residues. In DNA form, the CDR3 reads TGCAGCGTTGAAGAGATTTGGACAGGGTCGGGAAAACTGTTTTTT. The encoded protein is CSVEEIWTGSGKLFF.

This clone is a singleton in its sample. The chain links TRBV5-8 to TRBJ2-1; TRBD2 matches at 11 bases. V shed 4 bases and J 10 bases; nucleotides not matched to a gene: 10. From germline, CDR1 is SGHTS and CDR2 YDEGEE. CDR3 length: 15 amino acids. Written as DNA, the CDR3 is TGTGCCAGCAGCCCTGCCCTAGCGGGAGGAAACGAGCAGTTCTTC. This encodes CASSPALAGGNEQFF.

In its sample, this clone was seen once. V gene TRBV2 combines with J gene TRBJ1-1, with TRBD1 matching over 10 bases. This CDR3 region has 13 residues. Germline V lookup: CDR1 SNHLY, CDR2 FYNNEI. The junction had 0 bases not matched to a gene; V was cut back by 4 bases and J by 4 bases. The CDR3 spells CASSGTGGTEAFF. As DNA, the CDR3 is TGTGCCAGCAGTGGGACAGGGGGCACTGAAGCTTTCTTT.

The chain uses TRBV28 and TRBJ1-3; TRBD1 is a possible D gene (5 bases). The CDR3 covers 14 residues. Germline CDR1 is MDHEN and CDR2 is SYDVKM. Deletions cut 8 bases from V and 4 bases from J, with 15 bases between. Written as DNA, the CDR3 is TGTGCCAGCGGGGCGGGCCTCTCAGGAAACACCATATATTTT. Protein product: CASGAGLSGNTIYF. The variable domain in full, completed from reference TRBV28 and TRBJ1-3, reads DVKVTQSSRYLVKRTGEKVFLECVQDMDHENMFWYRQDPGLGLRLIYFSYDVKMKEKGDIPEGYSVSREKKERFSLILESASTNQTSMYLCASGAGLSGNTIYFGEGSWLTVV.

The chain employs TRBV7-2 and TRBJ1-3; D is perhaps TRBD1 (6 bases). Trimming took off 7 bases at V and 4 bases at J, with 14 bases between the two ends. This CDR3 spans 14 amino acids. Germline loops: CDR1 SGHTA, CDR2 FQGNSA. The CDR3 sequence: CASTTGTTGNTIYF. For the CDR3, the DNA is TGTGCCAGCACCACGGGGACAACCGGAAACACCATATATTTT.

J is TRBJ1-2 and V is TRBV6-5; 9 nucleotides match TRBD1. V dropped 9 bases and J dropped 2; count of bases not matched to a gene: 4. Germline CDR1 and CDR2: MNHEY and SVGAGI. The CDR3 sequence is 13 residues long. The CDR3: CASSGQGNYGYTF. In nucleotides, the CDR3 is TGTGCCAGTTCGGGACAGGGAAACTATGGCTACACCTTC.

This sequence joins TRBV5-8 and TRBJ2-7; 13 bases are a match to TRBD2. Germline loops: CDR1 SGHTS, CDR2 YDEGEE. The CDR3 has 15 amino acids. J was trimmed by 5 bases and V by 4 bases; bases with no gene match: 6. CDR3 protein: CASSPGLAGVHEQYF. CDR3 nucleotide sequence: TGTGCCAGCAGCCCTGGACTAGCGGGAGTTCACGAGCAGTACTTC.

This chain links TRBV6-6 with TRBJ1-5; D is uncertain. Looked up from germline, CDR1 is MNHNY and CDR2 is SVGAGI (reference sequence). CDR3 length equals 13 residues. V gave up 7 bases and J gave up 3 bases, with 10 bases separating them. This chain's CDR3 is CASKTGNNQPQHF. DNA for the CDR3: TGTGCCAGCAAGACGGGAAACAATCAGCCCCAGCATTTT.

This CDR3 reads CASSIFPRDTQYF. CDR3 coding DNA: TGTGCCAGTAGTATATTCCCGAGGGATACGCAGTATTTT. The chain combines TRBV19 with TRBJ2-3, with D unresolved. CDR3 length: 13 residues. The germline V and J ends were trimmed by 2 bases and 6 bases, with 9 bases remaining between them. The germline V gene has CDR1 LNHDA and CDR2 SQIVND (reference sequence).

This clone was observed a handful of times. The V and J genes are TRBV29-1 and TRBJ2-1; TRBD2 matches at 9 bases. There are 14 residues in the CDR3. Germline loops: CDR1 SQVTM, CDR2 ANQGSEA. Trimming at V came to 1 base and at J to 7 bases, leaving 5 bases not matched to a gene. The CDR3: CSVEVLAGGNEQFF. Here the CDR3 DNA reads TGCAGCGTTGAAGTACTAGCGGGCGGAAATGAGCAGTTCTTC.

The rearrangement links TRBV7-8 to TRBJ1-5, with D hard to call. The CDR3 is 12 amino acids. The V gene lost 6 bases and the J gene lost 8 bases, with 11 bases spanning the gap. Germline values: CDR1 SGHVS, CDR2 FQNEAQ. CDR3 nucleotide sequence: TGTGCCAGCAGTGTTGGACTGAAGCCCCAGCATTTT. This sequence encodes CASSVGLKPQHF. Full variable domain (rest looked up from reference TRBV7-8 and TRBJ1-5): GAGVSQSPRYKVAKRGQDVALRCDPISGHVSLFWYQQALGQGPEFLTYFQNEAQLDKSGLPSDRFFAERPEGSVSTLKIQRTQQEDSAVYLCASSVGLKPQHFGDGTRLSIL.

The chain couples TRBV6-5 to TRBJ1-2; 12 bases align to TRBD1. The CDR3 contains 15 residues. The V segment lost 6 bases and the J segment 7 bases; nucleotides outside the gene matches: 9. CDR1 MNHEY and CDR2 SVGAGI come from the germline V gene. The CDR3 nucleotides read TGTGCCAGCAGGGCTCCGGGACAGGGGGCTTCTGGCTACACCTTC. Translation: CASRAPGQGASGYTF.

This clone has only one observation. The chain recombines TRBV6-1 with TRBJ1-3, with a possible D match to TRBD1 (5 bases). Germline V gene data show CDR1 as MNHNS and CDR2 as SASEGT. V was trimmed by 1 base and J by 2 bases, leaving 12 bases between them. The CDR3 is 16 residues long. CDR3 nucleotides: TGTGCCAGCAGTGAAGGTGATGGGACGGCTGGAAACACCATATATTTT. Protein product: CASSEGDGTAGNTIYF.

The chain recombines TRBV5-1 with TRBJ2-6; no definite D call. This CDR3 contains 16 residues. V lost 0 bases and J 0 bases, leaving 7 bases between the germline ends. Germline V gives CDR1 SGHRS, CDR2 YFSETQ. CDR3 region: CASSLGHRSGANVLTF. In DNA form, the CDR3 reads TGCGCCAGCAGCTTGGGACACCGCTCTGGGGCCAACGTCCTGACTTTC.

The V gene is TRBV28, the J gene TRBJ2-7; 9 positions agree with TRBD1. CDR1 MDHEN and CDR2 SYDVKM come from the germline V gene. V lost 1 base and J lost 7; bases outside the gene matches: 11. This CDR3 spans 16 amino acids. The CDR3 DNA sequence: TGTGCCAGCAGTTTATTAACAGGGGGCAGCCCCTGGGAGCAGTACTTC. Its protein is CASSLLTGGSPWEQYF.

For this clone: The junction shows a germline mismatch at one end, possibly a read error. The chain employs TRBV7-2 and TRBJ2-7; no definite D call. Per the germline V gene, CDR1 is SGHTA and CDR2 is FQGNSA. The length of the CDR3 is 12 residues. For the CDR3, the DNA is TGTGCCAGCAGCCACGGCTCCCACGAGCAGTACTTC. This sequence encodes CASSHGSHEQYF.

The V gene is TRBV5-4, the J gene TRBJ1-2, with a tentative D call TRBD1 (5 bases). Germline values: CDR1 SGHNT, CDR2 YYREEE (reference sequence). The CDR3 covers 13 residues. Trimming stripped 4 bases from V and 3 bases from J, with 10 bases between. CDR3 region: CASSRGAYYGYTF. The CDR3 nucleotides are TGTGCCAGCAGCCGTGGGGCCTACTATGGCTACACCTTC.

This chain connects TRBV28 to TRBJ1-1; D may be TRBD1 (6 bases). This CDR3 region has 12 residues. Germline CDR1 is MDHEN and CDR2 is SYDVKM. V was shortened by 6 bases and J by 10 bases, with 15 bases between the two germline ends. CDR3 DNA sequence: TGTGCCAGCAGCCGTGGGGGGCTTCGAGCTTTCTTT. Its protein is CASSRGGLRAFF.

V is TRBV28 and J is TRBJ2-7; TRBD1 matches 9 bases. This CDR3 region has 14 residues. The V and J ends lost 8 bases and 3 bases, in that order; junction bases with no gene match: 8. Germline CDR1 and CDR2: MDHEN and SYDVKM. In nucleotides, the CDR3 is TGTGCCAGCTCGACAGGGGGGGTAGACTACGAGCAGTACTTC. Its protein product is CASSTGGVDYEQYF.

V usage is TRBV4-1 and J usage is TRBJ1-1, with 10 bases that match TRBD1. The CDR3 runs to 15 residues. The germline CDR1 and CDR2 sequences are MGHRA and YSYEKL. The junction had 3 bases not matched to a gene; V was cut back by 1 base and J by 4 bases. The CDR3 loop reads CASSQARTGGTEAFF. The CDR3 DNA sequence: TGCGCCAGCAGCCAAGCGAGGACAGGGGGCACTGAAGCTTTCTTT.

This chain uses TRBV6-5 with TRBJ2-2; D possibly corresponds to TRBD1 (6 bases). Between the trimmed V and J ends, which lost 7 bases and 0 bases, there was a span of 12 bases. The germline CDR1 and CDR2 sequences are MNHEY and SVGAGI. The length of the CDR3 is 15 residues. The CDR3 DNA is TGTGCCAGCAATCGAGACAGGACGAACACCGGGGAGCTGTTTTTT. This codes for CASNRDRTNTGELFF.

The chain carries TRBV7-2 and TRBJ2-5; 10 nucleotides agree with TRBD1. The J segment lost 5 bases and the V segment lost 5 bases, leaving 8 bases of the junction unmatched. The CDR3 is made up of 15 amino acids. Germline V gives CDR1 SGHTA, CDR2 FQGNSA. The CDR3: CASSRRQGARETQYF. CDR3 coding DNA: TGTGCCAGCAGCCGTAGACAGGGGGCGCGGGAGACCCAGTACTTC. Filled out from reference TRBV7-2 and TRBJ2-5, the complete variable domain reads GAGVSQSPSNKVTEKGKDVELRCDPISGHTALYWYRQSLGQGLEFLIYFQGNSAPDKSGLPSDRFSAERTGGSVSTLTIQRTQQEDSAVYLCASSRRQGARETQYFGPGTRLLVL.

V usage is TRBV6-1 and J usage is TRBJ1-3, with D unclear. This CDR3 has 11 amino acids. The germline CDR1 and CDR2 sequences are MNHNS and SASEGT. V was cut by 3 bases and J by 9 bases, with 6 bases left in between. CDR3 residues: CASSDFLTIYF. CDR3 nucleotides: TGTGCCAGCAGTGACTTCCTCACCATATATTTT.

This chain joins TRBV10-3 and TRBJ2-7, with 12 bases that match TRBD2. Germline CDR1 ENHRY, CDR2 SYGVKD. The CDR3 extends over 14 amino acids. V trimming: 6 bases; J trimming: 7 bases; junction bases outside the gene matches: 7. The CDR3 is CAISRLAGAGEQYF. The CDR3 nucleotides read TGTGCCATCAGCAGACTAGCGGGAGCGGGAGAGCAGTACTTC.

The gene calls are TRBV5-1 and TRBJ1-4, with TRBD1 matching 10 bases. In germline, CDR1 is SGHRS, CDR2 YFSETQ. V shed 0 bases and J 8 bases; nucleotides not matched to a gene: 4. The CDR3 spans 15 residues. This CDR3 is CASSLVPGQGEKLFF. The CDR3 DNA reads as TGCGCCAGCAGCTTGGTACCGGGACAGGGGGAAAAACTGTTTTTT.